These 24 T cell receptor beta chains share one sample of origin, sequenced in a study of T cell responses to AZD1222 COVID-19 vaccine. Profiled with immunoSEQ multiplex PCR; TCRdb holds only in-frame clones, not every one. The table has tens of thousands of clones, around 90% seen once. Specimen: peripheral blood, collected 28 days after the second AZD1222 dose. The origin of the receptors is an adult who received the AZD1222 COVID-19 vaccine.

J is TRBJ2-7 and V is TRBV5-1, with D uncertain. The CDR3 is 14 residues long. V lost 1 base, J lost 2 bases, and 10 bases lay in between. Germline CDR1 reads SGHRS; CDR2 reads YFSETQ. This CDR3 is CASSLTPDPYEQYF. CDR3 nucleotide sequence: TGCGCCAGCAGCTTGACACCAGACCCCTACGAGCAGTACTTC.

This clone was recorded once. The chain uses TRBV4-1 and TRBJ2-2; D gene uncertain. Germline-derived CDR1 and CDR2 are MGHRA and YSYEKL. This CDR3 contains 17 residues. Between the trimmed V and J ends, which lost 6 bases and 1 base, there was a span of 18 bases. The CDR3 DNA follows: TGCGCCAGCAGTCCATGGTGGGCATCTCAGAACACCGGGGAGCTGTTTTTT. Residues: CASSPWWASQNTGELFF.

This clone came up a few times. This sequence joins TRBV5-1 and TRBJ2-3, with D maybe TRBD1 (7 bases). CDR3 length: 14 amino acids. Trimming took 0 bases from V and 3 from J, leaving 8 bases between them. Germline V gene data show CDR1 as SGHRS and CDR2 as YFSETQ. For the CDR3, the DNA is TGCGCCAGCAGCTTGGCAGGGGGGACAGATACGCAGTATTTT. This codes for CASSLAGGTDTQYF.

V and J are TRBV5-8 and TRBJ2-7; D possibly corresponds to TRBD1 (7 bases). The germline V gene has CDR1 SGHTS and CDR2 YDEGEE. Trimming left V 5 bases short and J 3 bases short, with 15 bases between. The CDR3 spans 14 residues. The DNA of the CDR3 is TGTGCCAGCAGATCAAGGAGGGGGCACTACGAGCAGTACTTC. Translated: CASRSRRGHYEQYF.

The CDR3 sequence: CASSLWADSYNEQFF. The CDR3 nucleotides are TGCGCCAGCAGCTTGTGGGCGGATTCCTACAATGAGCAGTTCTTC. V gene TRBV5-1 combines with J gene TRBJ2-1; D ambiguous. CDR1 SGHRS and CDR2 YFSETQ come from the germline V gene. V was shortened by 1 base and J by 1 base, with 9 bases between the two germline ends. There are 15 residues in the CDR3.

This chain joins TRBV24-1 and TRBJ2-1; D may match TRBD1 or TRBD2 (5 bases each). Germline loops: CDR1 KGHDR, CDR2 SFDVKD. Trimming pared 4 bases from V and 3 bases from J, leaving 12 bases between. The CDR3 loop spans 15 amino acids. CDR3 in amino acids: CATSDPSGGYNEQFF. CDR3 coding DNA: TGTGCCACCAGTGACCCTAGTGGGGGCTACAATGAGCAGTTCTTC.

The chain links TRBV3-1 (or the pseudogene TRBV3-2) to TRBJ2-7; 10 bases are shared with TRBD1. Per the germline V gene, CDR1 is LGHDT and CDR2 is YNNKEL (reference sequence). V lost 2 bases to trimming and J lost 6 bases; unmatched junction nucleotides: 7. The CDR3 has 15 amino acids. This CDR3 reads CASSQTRTGGIEQYF. CDR3 in DNA: TGTGCCAGCAGCCAAACGCGGACAGGGGGAATCGAGCAGTACTTC.

The chain links TRBV5-4 to TRBJ2-5; 9 bases line up with TRBD2. J was trimmed by 4 bases and V by 4 bases; bases with no gene match: 14. CDR3 length: 17 residues. The V gene's germline CDR1 is SGHNT and CDR2 YYREEE (reference sequence). CDR3 region: CASSPGVAGVRRETQYF. CDR3 nucleotide sequence: TGTGCCAGCAGCCCGGGGGTAGCGGGGGTGAGGAGAGAGACCCAGTACTTC.

The V call is TRBV3-1 (or the pseudogene TRBV3-2), the J call TRBJ1-6; D ambiguous. The CDR3 covers 12 residues. V was clipped by 4 bases and J by 8 bases, with 6 bases between them. The V gene's germline CDR1 is LGHDT and CDR2 YNNKEL (reference sequence). In DNA form, the CDR3 reads TGTGCCAGCAGCCTACAGTATTCACCCCTCCACTTT. Its protein is CASSLQYSPLHF.

This chain links TRBV5-5 with TRBJ1-2; a possible D gene is TRBD1 (6 bases). Per the germline V gene, CDR1 is SGHKS and CDR2 is YYEKEE (reference sequence). V dropped 6 bases and J dropped 3 bases, with 18 bases sitting between them. The CDR3 covers 15 residues. This CDR3 reads CASTRGGGLDYGYTF. CDR3 bases: TGTGCCAGCACCCGGGGTGGGGGGCTGGACTATGGCTACACCTTC.

The chain joins TRBV28 to TRBJ2-1, with a weak D call TRBD2 (5 bases). The CDR3 length is 16 residues. Trimming shortened V by 0 bases and J by 1 base, and 10 bases separated the two germline ends. Germline V gives CDR1 MDHEN, CDR2 SYDVKM. The CDR3 sequence is CASSLWGRRSYNEQFF. DNA of the CDR3: TGTGCCAGCAGTTTATGGGGGAGAAGATCCTACAATGAGCAGTTCTTC.

The chain carries TRBV21-1 and TRBJ1-6. TRBV21-1 is given as a pseudogene. CDR3 length: 20 amino acids. The CDR3 region is CASTKRGGVFRSSYNSPLHF. The CDR3 bases are TGTGCCAGCACTAAAAGGGGCGGGGTCTTCAGGAGCTCCTATAATTCACCCCTCCACTTT.

This chain joins TRBV5-4 and TRBJ1-1, with 8 bases lining up with TRBD1. This CDR3 spans 14 amino acids. Germline CDR1 is SGHNT and CDR2 is YYREEE (reference sequence). The V gene end was trimmed by 4 bases and the J gene end by 8 bases; junction bases not matched to a gene: 10. The chain's CDR3 is CASSNLQGGPEAFF. CDR3 in DNA: TGTGCCAGCAGCAATTTACAGGGGGGACCCGAAGCTTTCTTT.

The chain couples TRBV14 to TRBJ2-7; 7 bases agree with TRBD2. From germline, CDR1 is SGHDN and CDR2 FVKESK. The V segment lost 4 bases and the J segment 6 bases; nucleotides outside the gene matches: 6. This CDR3 is built from 13 residues. CDR3 DNA sequence: TGTGCCAGCAGCCCGAACCCGGGGGGCGAGCAGTACTTC. Residues: CASSPNPGGEQYF.

V and J are TRBV23-1 and TRBJ2-7, with D maybe TRBD1 (6 bases). TRBV23-1 is an ORF, and what it does is uncertain. This CDR3 has 16 residues. Trimming took 7 bases from V and 2 from J, leaving 21 bases between them. The CDR3 sequence: CASKNSRDTKPYEQYF. CDR3 sequence (DNA): TGCGCCAGCAAGAACTCCCGGGACACCAAACCCTACGAGCAGTACTTC.

The rearrangement uses TRBV6-2 or TRBV6-3 and TRBJ2-6, with 8 bases lining up with TRBD1. The CDR3 consists of 19 residues. Germline trimming cut 2 bases from V and 2 bases from J; bases unmatched to any gene: 11. Germline CDR1 MNHEY, CDR2 SVGEGT. CDR3 region: CASSYGRGRSAPGANVLTF. The CDR3 DNA reads TGTGCCAGCAGTTACGGCAGGGGGCGATCAGCTCCTGGGGCCAACGTCCTGACTTTC.

This clone is a singleton in its sample. The chain is built from TRBV28 and TRBJ1-5; perhaps TRBD1 as D (5 bases). Germline V gene lookup returns CDR1 MDHEN and CDR2 SYDVKM. V lost 4 bases, J lost 4 bases, and 26 bases lay in between. The CDR3 covers 19 residues. CDR3 nucleotide sequence: TGTGCCAGCAGTTCCCCCAGTCAGTTGGGAGCAGGGTGGAATCAGCCCCAGCATTTT. The encoded protein is CASSSPSQLGAGWNQPQHF.

The chain combines TRBV5-1 with TRBJ1-1; TRBD1 matches at 7 bases. The CDR3 totals 14 residues. V trimming: 7 bases; J trimming: 1 base; junction bases outside the gene matches: 7. CDR1 is SGHRS, CDR2 YFSETQ, per germline. CDR3 region: CASVAGTANTEAFF. CDR3 nucleotides: TGCGCCAGCGTCGCCGGGACAGCGAACACTGAAGCTTTCTTT.

The V and J genes are TRBV2 and TRBJ2-7; a possible D gene is TRBD1 (6 bases). The CDR3 is made up of 12 amino acids. V lost 5 bases and J lost 3, with 8 bases in between. Germline V gene sequence: CDR1 SNHLY, CDR2 FYNNEI. CDR3: CASSSDSYEQYF. The CDR3 DNA is TGTGCCAGCAGTTCGGACAGCTACGAGCAGTACTTC.

The chain combines TRBV5-4 with TRBJ1-2; possibly TRBD1 for D (6 bases). Between the trimmed V and J ends, which lost 4 bases and 6 bases, there was a span of 16 bases. The CDR3 runs 14 residues. Germline CDR1 and CDR2: SGHNT and YYREEE (reference sequence). This CDR3 is CASSTLGRGHGYTF. The CDR3 DNA reads TGTGCCAGCAGCACGCTGGGCAGGGGACATGGCTACACCTTC.

The J gene is TRBJ1-2, the V gene TRBV2; 8 bases agree with TRBD1. With V trimmed by 2 bases and J by 4 bases, 6 bases remained unmatched. The CDR3 totals 15 residues. The germline gives CDR1 SNHLY, CDR2 FYNNEI. DNA for the CDR3: TGTGCCAGCAGTGAATGGCAGGGGGCTTCCTATGGCTACACCTTC. Its protein is CASSEWQGASYGYTF. Full variable domain (remainder filled in from reference TRBV2 and TRBJ1-2): EPEVTQTPSHQVTQMGQEVILRCVPISNHLYFYWYRQILGQKVEFLVSFYNNEISEKSEIFDDQFSVERPDGSNFTLKIRSTKLEDSAMYFCASSEWQGASYGYTFGSGTRLTVV.

The V and J genes are TRBV7-6 and TRBJ1-3; perhaps TRBD1 as D (6 bases). Trimming removed 5 bases from V and 0 bases from J, with 23 bases in between. The germline V gene encodes CDR1 SGHVS and CDR2 FNYEAQ. This CDR3 is 19 amino acids long. The CDR3 region is CASSESRTKDSRSGNTIYF. The CDR3 region has the DNA TGTGCCAGCAGCGAATCTAGAACCAAGGACAGCCGCTCTGGAAACACCATATATTTT.

This clone has only a few counts. V and J are TRBV5-1 and TRBJ1-4, with D possibly matching TRBD1 (5 bases). Trimming took 4 bases from V and 3 from J, leaving 10 bases between them. This CDR3 has 14 amino acids. Germline lookup yields CDR1 SGHRS and CDR2 YFSETQ. The CDR3 bases are TGCGCCAGCAGCCCGACAGAGGCTAATGAAAAACTGTTTTTT. This sequence encodes CASSPTEANEKLFF. Combining the CDR3 with reference TRBV5-1 and TRBJ1-4 gives the whole variable domain KAGVTQTPRYLIKTRGQQVTLSCSPISGHRSVSWYQQTPGQGLQFLFEYFSETQRNKGNFPGRFSGRQFSNSRSEMNVSTLELGDSALYLCASSPTEANEKLFFGSGTQLSVL.

The chain carries TRBV19 and TRBJ1-3; 9 bases are a match to TRBD1. V lost 6 bases, J lost 2 bases, and 2 bases stayed unmatched. The CDR3 length is 14 residues. Germline V lookup: CDR1 LNHDA, CDR2 SQIVND (reference sequence). The CDR3 DNA sequence: TGTGCCAGTAGACGACAGGGGGCTGGAAACACCATATATTTT. This encodes CASRRQGAGNTIYF.